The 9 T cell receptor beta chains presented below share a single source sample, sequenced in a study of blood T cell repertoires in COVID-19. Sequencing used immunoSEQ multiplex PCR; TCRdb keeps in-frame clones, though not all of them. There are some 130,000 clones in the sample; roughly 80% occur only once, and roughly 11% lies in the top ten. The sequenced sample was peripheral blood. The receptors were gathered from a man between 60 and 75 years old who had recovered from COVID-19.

CDR3 amino acids: CAWSMASGSFTDTQYF. CDR3 nucleotide sequence: TGTGCCTGGAGTATGGCTAGCGGGAGCTTCACAGATACGCAGTATTTT. The V and J genes are TRBV30 and TRBJ2-3; 10 bases fit TRBD2. J gave up 2 bases and V 2 bases, and 7 bases lay outside the gene matches. Germline V CDR1 and CDR2: GTSNPN, SVGIG (reference sequence). The CDR3 is 16 amino acids.

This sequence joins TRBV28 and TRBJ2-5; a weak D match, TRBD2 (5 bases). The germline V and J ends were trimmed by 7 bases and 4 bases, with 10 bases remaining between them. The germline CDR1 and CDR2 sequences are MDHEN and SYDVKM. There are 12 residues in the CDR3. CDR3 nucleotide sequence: TGTGCCAGCACCCCGGGAACAGAGACCCAGTACTTC. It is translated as CASTPGTETQYF.

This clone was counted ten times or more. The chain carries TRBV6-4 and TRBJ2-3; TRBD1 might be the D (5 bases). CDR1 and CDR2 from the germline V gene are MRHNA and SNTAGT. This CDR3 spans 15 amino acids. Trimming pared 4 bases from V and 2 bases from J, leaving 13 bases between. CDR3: CASSGGGGPTDTQYF. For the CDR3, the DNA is TGTGCCAGCAGTGGGGGCGGCGGACCCACAGATACGCAGTATTTT.

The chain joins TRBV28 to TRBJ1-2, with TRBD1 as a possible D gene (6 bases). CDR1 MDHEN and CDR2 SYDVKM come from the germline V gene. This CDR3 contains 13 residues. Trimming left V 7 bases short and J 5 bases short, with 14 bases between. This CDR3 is CASMDRRGYGYTF. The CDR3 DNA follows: TGTGCCAGCATGGACAGACGGGGATATGGCTACACCTTC.

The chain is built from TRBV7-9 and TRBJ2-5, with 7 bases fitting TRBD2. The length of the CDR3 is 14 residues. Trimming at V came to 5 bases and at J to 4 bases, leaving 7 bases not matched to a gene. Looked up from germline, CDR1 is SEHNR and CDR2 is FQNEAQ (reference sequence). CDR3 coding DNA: TGTGCCAGCAGCCGGACTAGACCCGCAGAGACCCAGTACTTC. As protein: CASSRTRPAETQYF.

CDR3 sequence reads: CASSQDTRTQYF. CDR3 DNA: TGTGCCAGCAGCCAAGACACCAGAACGCAGTATTTT. This chain links TRBV3-1 (or the pseudogene TRBV3-2) with TRBJ2-3, with D uncertain. Per germline, CDR1 LGHDT and CDR2 YNNKEL (reference sequence). The germline V and J ends were trimmed by 0 bases and 9 bases, with 7 bases remaining between them. There are 12 residues in the CDR3.

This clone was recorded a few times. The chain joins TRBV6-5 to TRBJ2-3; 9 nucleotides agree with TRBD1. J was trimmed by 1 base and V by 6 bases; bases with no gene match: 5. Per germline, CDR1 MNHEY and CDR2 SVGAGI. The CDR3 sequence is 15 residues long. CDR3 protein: CASRDRGGGTDTQYF. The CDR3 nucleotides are TGTGCCAGCAGAGACAGGGGGGGTGGCACAGATACGCAGTATTTT.

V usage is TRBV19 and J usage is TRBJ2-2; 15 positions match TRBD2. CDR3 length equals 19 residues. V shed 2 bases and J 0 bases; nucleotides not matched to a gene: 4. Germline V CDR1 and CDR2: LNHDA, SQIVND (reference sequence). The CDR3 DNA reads TGTGCCAGTAGTATAACGGGACTAGCGGGGGGACCGAACACCGGGGAGCTGTTTTTT. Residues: CASSITGLAGGPNTGELFF. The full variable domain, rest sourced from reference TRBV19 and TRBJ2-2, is DGGITQSPKYLFRKEGQNVTLSCEQNLNHDAMYWYRQDPGQGLRLIYYSQIVNDFQKGDIAEGYSVSREKKESFPLTVTSAQKNPTAFYLCASSITGLAGGPNTGELFFGEGSRLTVL.

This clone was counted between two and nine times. The CDR3 DNA reads TGCGCCAGCAGCTTGGGGGACAGGGTAACAGAGACCCAGTACTTC. Residues: CASSLGDRVTETQYF. The chain links TRBV5-1 to TRBJ2-5, with 9 bases matching TRBD1. Germline V gene data show CDR1 as SGHRS and CDR2 as YFSETQ. Losses at the gene ends were 0 bases for V and 4 bases for J; bases not matched to a gene: 4. This CDR3 is 15 amino acids long.